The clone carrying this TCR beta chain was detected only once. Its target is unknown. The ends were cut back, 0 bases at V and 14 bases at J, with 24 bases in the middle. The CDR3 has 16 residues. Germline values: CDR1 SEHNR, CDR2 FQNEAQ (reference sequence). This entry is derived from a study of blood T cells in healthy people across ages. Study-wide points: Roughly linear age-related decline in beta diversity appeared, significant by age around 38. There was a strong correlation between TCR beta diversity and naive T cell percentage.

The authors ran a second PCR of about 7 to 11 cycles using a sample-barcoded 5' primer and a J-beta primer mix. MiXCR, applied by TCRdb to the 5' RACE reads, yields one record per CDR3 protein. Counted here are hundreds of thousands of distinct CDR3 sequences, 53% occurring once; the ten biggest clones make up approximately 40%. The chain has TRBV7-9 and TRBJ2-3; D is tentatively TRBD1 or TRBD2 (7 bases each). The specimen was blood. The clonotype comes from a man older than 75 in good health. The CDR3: CASSLAAGTVGGYAYF. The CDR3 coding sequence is TGTGCCAGCAGCTTAGCAGCGGGGACAGTCGGTGGATACGCGTATTTT.